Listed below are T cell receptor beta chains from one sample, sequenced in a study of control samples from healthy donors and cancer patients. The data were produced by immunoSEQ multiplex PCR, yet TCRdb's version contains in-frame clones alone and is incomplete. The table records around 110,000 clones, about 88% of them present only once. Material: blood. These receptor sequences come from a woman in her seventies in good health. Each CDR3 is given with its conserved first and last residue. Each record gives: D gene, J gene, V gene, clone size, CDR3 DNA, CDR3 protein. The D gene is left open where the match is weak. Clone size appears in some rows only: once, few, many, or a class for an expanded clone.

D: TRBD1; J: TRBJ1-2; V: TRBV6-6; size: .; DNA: TGTGCCAGCACCCAAGTGACAGGGGCTGGCTACACCTTC; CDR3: CASTQVTGAGYTF
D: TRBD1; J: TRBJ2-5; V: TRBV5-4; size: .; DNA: TGTGCCAGCAGTCCCGACGGTGGGACAGGGAAAGAGACCCAGTACTTC; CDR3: CASSPDGGTGKETQYF
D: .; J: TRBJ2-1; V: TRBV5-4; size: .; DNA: TGTGCCAGCAGCCTTTCAGGGCGGGGCCCCGCCTACAATGAGCAGTTCTTC; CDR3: CASSLSGRGPAYNEQFF
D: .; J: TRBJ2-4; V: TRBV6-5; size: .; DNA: TGTGCCAGCAGTTACTCCACACAGGGAATTCAGTACTTC; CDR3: CASSYSTQGIQYF
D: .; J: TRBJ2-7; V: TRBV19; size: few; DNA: TGTGCCAGTAGTCCCCAGTCCAGGGGTTCATACGAGCAGTACTTC; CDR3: CASSPQSRGSYEQYF
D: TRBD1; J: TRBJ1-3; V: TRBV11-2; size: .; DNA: TGTGCCAGCAGCTTGACAGGGTCTGGAAACACCATATATTTT; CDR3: CASSLTGSGNTIYF
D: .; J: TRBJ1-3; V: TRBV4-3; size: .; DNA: TGCGCCAGCAGCCCCTCGTTGCGTTACTCTGGAAACACCATATATTTT; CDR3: CASSPSLRYSGNTIYF
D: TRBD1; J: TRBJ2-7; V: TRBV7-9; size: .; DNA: TGTGCCAGCAGCGCACGGACAGGGGGCGACGAGCAGTACTTC; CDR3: CASSARTGGDEQYF
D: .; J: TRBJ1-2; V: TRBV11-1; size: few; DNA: TGTGCCAGCAGCTTATCGGCACCGTCCTATGGCTACACCTTC; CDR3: CASSLSAPSYGYTF
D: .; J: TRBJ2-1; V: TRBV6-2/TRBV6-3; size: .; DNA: TGTGCCAGCAGTCCACAGGTCGATGAGCAGTTCTTC; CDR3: CASSPQVDEQFF
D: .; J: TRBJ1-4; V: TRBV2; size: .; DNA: TGTGCCAGCAGCGCGGAGCCGGGGAGAGAAAAACTGTTTTTT; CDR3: CASSAEPGREKLFF
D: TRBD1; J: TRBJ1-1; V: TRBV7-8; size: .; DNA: TGTGCCAGCAGCTTAGGCAGGGGGAGTGGTACTGAAGCTTTCTTT; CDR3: CASSLGRGSGTEAFF
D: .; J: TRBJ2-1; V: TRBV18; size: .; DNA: TGTGCCAGCTCGCCGGGCCCCTGGTACAATGAGCAGTTCTTC; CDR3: CASSPGPWYNEQFF
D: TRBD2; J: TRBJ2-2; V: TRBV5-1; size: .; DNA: TGCGCCAGCAGCTTGTTACTAGCGGGCGGCACCGGGGAGCTGTTTTTT; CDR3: CASSLLLAGGTGELFF
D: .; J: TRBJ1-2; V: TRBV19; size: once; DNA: TGTGCCAGTAGTCTCGGGTCGAGGGCAAACTATGGCTACACCTTC; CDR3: CASSLGSRANYGYTF